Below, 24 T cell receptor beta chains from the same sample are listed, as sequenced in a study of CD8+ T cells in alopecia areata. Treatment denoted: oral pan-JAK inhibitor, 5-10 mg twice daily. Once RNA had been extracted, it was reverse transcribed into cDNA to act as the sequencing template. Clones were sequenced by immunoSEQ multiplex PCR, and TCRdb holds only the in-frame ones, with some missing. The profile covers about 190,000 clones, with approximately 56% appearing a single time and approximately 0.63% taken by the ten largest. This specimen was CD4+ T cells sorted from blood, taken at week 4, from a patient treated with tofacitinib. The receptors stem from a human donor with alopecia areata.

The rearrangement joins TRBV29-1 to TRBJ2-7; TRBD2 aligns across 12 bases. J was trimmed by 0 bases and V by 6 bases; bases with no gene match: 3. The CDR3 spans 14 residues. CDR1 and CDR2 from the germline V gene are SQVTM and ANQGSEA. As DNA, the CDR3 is TGCAGCGTGGGGGGACTAGCGGGCTCCTACGAGCAGTACTTC. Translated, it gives CSVGGLAGSYEQYF.

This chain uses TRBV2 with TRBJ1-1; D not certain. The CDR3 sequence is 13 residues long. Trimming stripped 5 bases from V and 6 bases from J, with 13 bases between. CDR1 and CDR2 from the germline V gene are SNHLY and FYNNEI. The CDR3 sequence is CASSSTGLPEAFF. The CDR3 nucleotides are TGTGCCAGCAGTTCTACCGGGCTCCCTGAAGCTTTCTTT. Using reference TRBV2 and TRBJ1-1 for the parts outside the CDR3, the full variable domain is EPEVTQTPSHQVTQMGQEVILRCVPISNHLYFYWYRQILGQKVEFLVSFYNNEISEKSEIFDDQFSVERPDGSNFTLKIRSTKLEDSAMYFCASSSTGLPEAFFGQGTRLTVV.

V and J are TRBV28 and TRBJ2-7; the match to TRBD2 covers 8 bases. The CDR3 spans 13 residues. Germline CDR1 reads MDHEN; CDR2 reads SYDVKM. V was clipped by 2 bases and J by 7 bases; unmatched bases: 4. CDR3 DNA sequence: TGTGCCAGCAGTTTAAGCCGCGGGAGGGAGCAGTACTTC. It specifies CASSLSRGREQYF.

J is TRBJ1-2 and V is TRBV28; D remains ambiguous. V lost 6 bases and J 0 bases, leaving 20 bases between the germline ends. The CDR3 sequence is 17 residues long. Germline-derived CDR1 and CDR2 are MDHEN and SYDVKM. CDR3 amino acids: CASSQVLGRSTNYGYTF. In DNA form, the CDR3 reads TGTGCCAGCAGCCAAGTCCTCGGCAGATCAACTAACTATGGCTACACCTTC.

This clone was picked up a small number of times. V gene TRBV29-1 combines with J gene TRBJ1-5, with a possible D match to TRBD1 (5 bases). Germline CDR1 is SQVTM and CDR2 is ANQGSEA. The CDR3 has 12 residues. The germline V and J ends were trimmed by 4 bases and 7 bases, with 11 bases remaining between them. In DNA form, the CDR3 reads TGCAGCGTTGCGGAAGGGGAACAGCCCCAGCATTTT. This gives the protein CSVAEGEQPQHF.

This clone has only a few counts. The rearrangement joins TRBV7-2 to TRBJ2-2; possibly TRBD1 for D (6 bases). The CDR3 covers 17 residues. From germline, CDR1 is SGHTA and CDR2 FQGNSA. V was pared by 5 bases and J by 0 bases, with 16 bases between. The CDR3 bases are TGTGCCAGCAGCACTAAACAGGGCCTTACGAACACCGGGGAGCTGTTTTTT. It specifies CASSTKQGLTNTGELFF. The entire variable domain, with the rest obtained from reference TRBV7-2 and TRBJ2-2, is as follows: GAGVSQSPSNKVTEKGKDVELRCDPISGHTALYWYRQSLGQGLEFLIYFQGNSAPDKSGLPSDRFSAERTGGSVSTLTIQRTQQEDSAVYLCASSTKQGLTNTGELFFGEGSRLTVL.

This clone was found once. The CDR3 coding sequence is TGTGCCAGCAGCGCAGGGACCAGCAATGAGCAGTTCTTC. Its translation: CASSAGTSNEQFF. V is TRBV9 and J is TRBJ2-1, with D perhaps being TRBD1 or TRBD2 (5 bases each). From germline, CDR1 is SGDLS and CDR2 YYNGEE. V gave up 3 bases and J gave up 6 bases, with 10 bases separating them. The CDR3 loop spans 13 amino acids.

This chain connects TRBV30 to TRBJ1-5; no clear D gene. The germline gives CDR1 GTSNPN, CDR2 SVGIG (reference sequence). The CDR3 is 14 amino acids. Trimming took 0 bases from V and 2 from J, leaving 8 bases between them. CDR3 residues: CAWSVRGGNQPQHF. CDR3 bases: TGTGCCTGGAGTGTAAGAGGTGGCAATCAGCCCCAGCATTTT.

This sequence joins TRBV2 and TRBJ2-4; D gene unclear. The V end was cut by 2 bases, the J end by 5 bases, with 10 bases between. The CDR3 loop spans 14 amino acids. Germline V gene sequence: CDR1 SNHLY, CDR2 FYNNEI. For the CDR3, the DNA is TGTGCCAGCAGTGAAACACGGACGGAAAACATTCAGTACTTC. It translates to CASSETRTENIQYF.

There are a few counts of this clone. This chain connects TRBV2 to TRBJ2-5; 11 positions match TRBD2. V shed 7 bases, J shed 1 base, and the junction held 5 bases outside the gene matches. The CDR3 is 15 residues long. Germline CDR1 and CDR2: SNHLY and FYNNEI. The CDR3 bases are TGTGCCAGCACCTTGGGACTAGCGGTCCAAGAGACCCAGTACTTC. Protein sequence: CASTLGLAVQETQYF.

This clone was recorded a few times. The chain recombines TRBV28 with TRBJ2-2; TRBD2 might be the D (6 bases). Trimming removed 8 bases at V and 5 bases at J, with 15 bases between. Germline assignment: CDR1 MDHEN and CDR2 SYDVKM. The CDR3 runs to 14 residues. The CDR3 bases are TGTGCCAGCCTGGGCACCCGGGGGACCGGGGAGCTGTTTTTT. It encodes CASLGTRGTGELFF. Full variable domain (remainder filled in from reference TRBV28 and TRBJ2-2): DVKVTQSSRYLVKRTGEKVFLECVQDMDHENMFWYRQDPGLGLRLIYFSYDVKMKEKGDIPEGYSVSREKKERFSLILESASTNQTSMYLCASLGTRGTGELFFGEGSRLTVL.

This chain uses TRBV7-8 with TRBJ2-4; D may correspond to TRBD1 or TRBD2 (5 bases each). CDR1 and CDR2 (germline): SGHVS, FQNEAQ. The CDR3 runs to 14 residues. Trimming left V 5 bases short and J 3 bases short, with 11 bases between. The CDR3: CASSQGTGKNIQYF. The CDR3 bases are TGTGCCAGCAGCCAAGGGACGGGCAAAAACATTCAGTACTTC.

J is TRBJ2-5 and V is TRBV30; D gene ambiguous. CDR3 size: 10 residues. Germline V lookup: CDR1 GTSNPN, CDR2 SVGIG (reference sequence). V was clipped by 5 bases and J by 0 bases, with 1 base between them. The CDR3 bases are TGTGCCTGGCACCAAGAGACCCAGTACTTC. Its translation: CAWHQETQYF.

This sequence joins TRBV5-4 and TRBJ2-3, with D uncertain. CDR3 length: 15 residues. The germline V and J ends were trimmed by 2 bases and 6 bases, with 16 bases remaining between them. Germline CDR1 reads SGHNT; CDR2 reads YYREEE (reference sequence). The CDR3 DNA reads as TGTGCCAGCAGCTTTGGACGCTCTCGGTCCGATACGCAGTATTTT. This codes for CASSFGRSRSDTQYF. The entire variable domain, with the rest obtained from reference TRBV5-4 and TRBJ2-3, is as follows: ETGVTQSPTHLIKTRGQQVTLRCSSQSGHNTVSWYQQALGQGPQFIFQYYREEENGRGNFPPRFSGLQFPNYSSELNVNALELDDSALYLCASSFGRSRSDTQYFGPGTRLTVL.

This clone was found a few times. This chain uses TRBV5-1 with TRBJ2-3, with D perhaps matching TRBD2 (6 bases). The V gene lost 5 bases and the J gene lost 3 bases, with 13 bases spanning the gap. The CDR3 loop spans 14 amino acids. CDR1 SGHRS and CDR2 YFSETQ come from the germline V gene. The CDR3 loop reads CASSLIGSTDTQYF. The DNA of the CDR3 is TGCGCCAGCAGTCTCATCGGGAGTACAGATACGCAGTATTTT.

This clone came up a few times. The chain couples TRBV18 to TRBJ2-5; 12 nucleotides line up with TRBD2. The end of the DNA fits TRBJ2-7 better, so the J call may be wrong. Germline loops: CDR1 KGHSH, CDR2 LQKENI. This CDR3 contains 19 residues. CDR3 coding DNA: TGTGCCAGCTCGTCGACCGGGACTAGCGGGTCCCCTAGCTCCTACGAGCAGTACTTC. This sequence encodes CASSSTGTSGSPSSYEQYF.

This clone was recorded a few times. The CDR3 protein is CASSTGLREQFF. DNA for the CDR3: TGTGCCAGCAGTACAGGGTTAAGAGAGCAGTTCTTC. This sequence joins TRBV7-6 and TRBJ2-1, with D possibly matching TRBD1 (6 bases). Trimming removed 6 bases at V and 10 bases at J, with 13 bases between. This CDR3 is 12 amino acids long. Germline-derived CDR1 and CDR2 are SGHVS and FNYEAQ.

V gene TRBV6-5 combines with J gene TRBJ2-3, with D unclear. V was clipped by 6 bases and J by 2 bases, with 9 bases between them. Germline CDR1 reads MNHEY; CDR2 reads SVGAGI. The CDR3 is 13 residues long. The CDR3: CASSRVHTDTQYF. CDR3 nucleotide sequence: TGTGCCAGCAGCCGGGTCCACACAGATACGCAGTATTTT.

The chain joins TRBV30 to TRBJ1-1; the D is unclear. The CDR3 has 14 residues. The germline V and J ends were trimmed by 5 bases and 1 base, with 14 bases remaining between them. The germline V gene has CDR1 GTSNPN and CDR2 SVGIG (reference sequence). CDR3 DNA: TGTGCCTGGCCCCCCTCTGAAGGGAACACTGAAGCTTTCTTT. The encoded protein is CAWPPSEGNTEAFF.

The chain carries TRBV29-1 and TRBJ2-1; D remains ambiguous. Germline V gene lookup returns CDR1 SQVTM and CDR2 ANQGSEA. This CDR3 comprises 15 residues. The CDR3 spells CSAYRPQPSYNEQFF. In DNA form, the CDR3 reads TGCAGTGCTTATAGGCCCCAACCCTCCTACAATGAGCAGTTCTTC.

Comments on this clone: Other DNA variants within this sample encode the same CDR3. CDR3 DNA sequence: TGTGCCAGCAGTTACGGCCTCGGCTACACCTTC. This gives the protein CASSYGLGYTF. The V and J genes are TRBV6-1 and TRBJ1-2, with D hard to call. The CDR3 sequence is 11 residues long. Trimming removed 5 bases at V and 8 bases at J, with 9 bases between. The germline V gene has CDR1 MNHNS and CDR2 SASEGT.

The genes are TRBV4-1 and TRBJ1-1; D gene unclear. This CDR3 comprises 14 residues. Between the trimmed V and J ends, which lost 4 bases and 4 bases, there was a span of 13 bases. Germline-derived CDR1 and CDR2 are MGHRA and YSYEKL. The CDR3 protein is CASSPPLGGTEAFF. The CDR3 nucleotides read TGCGCCAGCAGCCCCCCTTTAGGTGGCACTGAAGCTTTCTTT.

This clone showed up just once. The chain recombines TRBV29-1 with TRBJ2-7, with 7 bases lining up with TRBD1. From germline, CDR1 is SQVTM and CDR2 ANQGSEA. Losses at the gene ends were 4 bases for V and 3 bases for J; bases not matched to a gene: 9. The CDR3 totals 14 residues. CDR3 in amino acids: CSVGEWAGGYEQYF. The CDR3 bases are TGCAGCGTTGGGGAATGGGCAGGGGGCTACGAGCAGTACTTC.

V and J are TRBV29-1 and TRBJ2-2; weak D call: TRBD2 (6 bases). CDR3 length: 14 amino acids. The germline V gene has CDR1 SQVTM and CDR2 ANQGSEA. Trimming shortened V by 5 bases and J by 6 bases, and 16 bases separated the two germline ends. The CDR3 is CSVCTGSGPGELFF. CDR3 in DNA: TGCAGCGTTTGCACCGGGAGCGGGCCCGGGGAGCTGTTTTTT.